This passage covers 21 T cell receptor beta chains from one sample sequenced in a study of T-cell memory formation after mild COVID-19. TCRdb used MiXCR to reprocess the 5' RACE reads, holding one entry per CDR3 protein. The sample lists 200,000 to 250,000 distinct CDR3 sequences, around 25% occurring once. Sequencing input: PBMCs or a T cell subset sorted from them (not recorded which). The receptors stem from an adult woman who had mild COVID-19 (a few samples of this study predate the infection). Cell type and time point are not known.

The table lists this clonotype with a few counts. V is TRBV7-9 and J is TRBJ2-7; D might be TRBD2 (5 bases). V was pared by 5 bases and J by 1 base, with 12 bases between. Looked up from germline, CDR1 is SEHNR and CDR2 is FQNEAQ (reference sequence). The CDR3 covers 14 residues. This CDR3 reads CASSPLEGSYEQYF. Here the CDR3 DNA reads TGTGCCAGCAGCCCTCTTGAGGGTTCCTACGAGCAGTACTTC.

The CDR3 here is CSVTGVGETQYF. In nucleotides, the CDR3 is TGCAGCGTCACAGGGGTCGGGGAGACCCAGTACTTC. This rearrangement joins TRBV29-1 to TRBJ2-5; TRBD1 agrees at 7 bases. This CDR3 has 12 amino acids. Germline CDR1 SQVTM, CDR2 ANQGSEA. V lost 6 bases and J lost 5; bases outside the gene matches: 6.

This clonotype came up a few times. The V gene is TRBV23-1, the J gene TRBJ2-1; TRBD2 agrees at 8 bases. TRBV23-1 is an ORF for which the function is uncertain. This CDR3 has 16 residues. V shed 5 bases, J shed 0 bases, and the junction held 6 bases outside the gene matches. CDR3 residues: CASSSKRGSSYNEQFF. Written as DNA, the CDR3 is TGCGCCAGCAGTTCCAAGCGGGGGAGCTCCTACAATGAGCAGTTCTTC.

This clonotype was recorded a few times. The rearrangement uses TRBV2 and TRBJ2-1; TRBD2 might be the D (6 bases). Germline CDR1 reads SNHLY; CDR2 reads FYNNEI. Trimming shortened V by 5 bases and J by 9 bases, and 11 bases separated the two germline ends. The CDR3 totals 12 residues. The DNA for the CDR3 is TGTGCCAGCAGTCCACTAGCCGGTGAGCAGTTCTTC. This gives the protein CASSPLAGEQFF.

This clonotype was seen only a few times. The V call is TRBV14, the J call TRBJ1-1; 7 positions agree with TRBD1. Trimming took 0 bases from V and 7 from J; bases not matched to a gene: 8. Germline CDR1 SGHDN, CDR2 FVKESK. CDR3 length: 15 amino acids. This CDR3 is CASSQEIHRGGEAFF. The CDR3 bases are TGTGCCAGCAGCCAAGAAATCCACAGGGGAGGTGAAGCTTTCTTT.

This clonotype was detected only a few times. V and J are TRBV5-1 and TRBJ1-2, with TRBD1 as a possible D gene (5 bases). V lost 4 bases to trimming and J lost 4 bases, with 20 bases between them. The germline V gene encodes CDR1 SGHRS and CDR2 YFSETQ. The CDR3 runs to 16 residues. In nucleotides, the CDR3 is TGCGCCAGCAGCCTCCGATTAGGGGCTTCGAGCTATGGCTACACCTTC. Translation gives CASSLRLGASSYGYTF.

Here the CDR3 reads CASSLAKGGLTGDTF. CDR3 nucleotides: TGTGCCAGCAGTTTAGCAAAGGGGGGCCTGACAGGGGACACCTTC. This sequence joins TRBV12-3 or TRBV12-4 and TRBJ1-2, with 8 bases that match TRBD1. The V and J ends lost 0 bases and 12 bases, in that order; junction bases with no gene match: 12. The CDR3 is 15 amino acids.

This chain connects TRBV4-1 to TRBJ1-3, with TRBD1 matching 9 bases. There are 14 residues in the CDR3. J lost 8 bases, V lost 2 bases, and 4 bases had no gene match. Germline V gene data show CDR1 as MGHRA and CDR2 as YSYEKL. CDR3 sequence: CASSQTTGGHTIYF. In DNA form, the CDR3 reads TGCGCCAGCAGCCAAACGACAGGGGGACACACCATATATTTT.

The chain links TRBV6-5 to TRBJ2-1; possible D gene TRBD2, 5 bases. Germline CDR1 and CDR2: MNHEY and SVGAGI. V dropped 2 bases and J dropped 0 bases, with 11 bases sitting between them. This CDR3 comprises 16 residues. The CDR3 DNA reads TGTGCCAGCAGTTACGGCGGGTCCGGCTCCTACAATGAGCAGTTCTTC. Amino acid sequence: CASSYGGSGSYNEQFF.

The chain employs TRBV6-2 or TRBV6-3 and TRBJ2-7; 12 bases are shared with TRBD1. The CDR3 consists of 15 residues. The V segment lost 7 bases and the J segment 3 bases; nucleotides outside the gene matches: 7. Germline assignment: CDR1 MNHEY and CDR2 SVGEGT. CDR3 nucleotide sequence: TGTGCCAGCACTTTGGGACAGGGGGCTAGCTACGAGCAGTACTTC. Amino acids: CASTLGQGASYEQYF.

This clonotype was observed a few times. The chain links TRBV4-1 to TRBJ2-7; tentative D call: TRBD1 (6 bases). Trimming cost V 3 bases and J 3 bases, with 9 bases left between them. Per the germline V gene, CDR1 is MGHRA and CDR2 is YSYEKL. The CDR3 consists of 13 residues. The CDR3 here is CASSQGQYYEQYF. CDR3 DNA: TGCGCCAGCAGCCAGGGACAATACTACGAGCAGTACTTC.

This clonotype was detected only a few times. The J gene is TRBJ2-3, the V gene TRBV20-1, with 11 bases lining up with TRBD2. Germline V gene data show CDR1 as DFQATT and CDR2 as SNEGSKA (reference sequence). The CDR3 sequence is 17 residues long. Trimming removed 6 bases from V and 0 bases from J; junction bases left unmatched: 11. CDR3 in DNA: TGCAGTGCGCTCGGGGCTAGCGGGAGGACAAGCACAGATACGCAGTATTTT. Protein: CSALGASGRTSTDTQYF.

This clonotype was counted a few times. The chain has TRBV19 and TRBJ2-3, with D perhaps matching TRBD2 (6 bases). CDR1 and CDR2 from the germline V gene are LNHDA and SQIVND (reference sequence). The CDR3 loop spans 14 amino acids. V was trimmed by 10 bases and J by 2 bases, leaving 16 bases between them. CDR3: CATASVRDTDTQYF. In nucleotides, the CDR3 is TGTGCCACGGCTAGCGTTCGGGACACAGATACGCAGTATTTT.

The gene calls are TRBV7-6 and TRBJ2-3; 9 positions match TRBD2. Per germline, CDR1 SGHVS and CDR2 FNYEAQ. The CDR3 extends over 16 amino acids. V lost 3 bases, J lost 6 bases, and 10 bases stayed unmatched. The CDR3 DNA is TGTGCCAGCAGCTTCGTCCATCGCGGGGGGGCGGATACGCAGTATTTT. It encodes CASSFVHRGGADTQYF.

The V and J genes are TRBV7-9 and TRBJ1-1; D is unresolved. Germline assignment: CDR1 SEHNR and CDR2 FQNEAQ (reference sequence). The CDR3 contains 14 residues. The germline V and J ends were trimmed by 8 bases and 0 bases, with 13 bases remaining between them. In DNA, the CDR3 is TGTGCCAGCTTCAGGTCTGCCATGAACACTGAAGCTTTCTTT. This sequence encodes CASFRSAMNTEAFF.

The chain employs TRBV4-1 and TRBJ2-1; 12 bases map to TRBD2. The CDR3 runs to 15 residues. Trimming removed 5 bases from V and 4 bases from J; junction bases left unmatched: 3. Looked up from germline, CDR1 is MGHRA and CDR2 is YSYEKL. CDR3: CASSGLAGKYNEQFF. The CDR3 bases are TGCGCCAGCAGCGGACTAGCGGGGAAATACAATGAGCAGTTCTTC.

This clonotype was found a few times. J is TRBJ2-3 and V is TRBV3-1; D is unresolved. The V end lost 4 bases, the J end lost 5 bases, and 13 bases lay between the germline ends. The CDR3 consists of 14 residues. Germline V gives CDR1 LGHDT, CDR2 YNNKEL (reference sequence). This chain's CDR3 is CASSLTQLRDTQYF. CDR3 sequence (DNA): TGTGCCAGCAGCCTGACCCAGCTCAGAGATACGCAGTATTTT.

The table lists this clonotype with a few counts. The chain employs TRBV7-8 and TRBJ2-5; D perhaps matches TRBD1 (6 bases). The CDR3 is made up of 17 amino acids. Germline V lookup: CDR1 SGHVS, CDR2 FQNEAQ. The ends were cut back, 5 bases at V and 5 bases at J, with 24 bases in the middle. The CDR3 region is CASSTTSGDPGWETQYF. CDR3 DNA sequence: TGTGCCAGCAGCACTACCTCAGGGGATCCCGGCTGGGAGACCCAGTACTTC.

The V call is TRBV24-1, the J call TRBJ1-2; D might be TRBD1 (5 bases). Between the trimmed V and J ends, which lost 3 bases and 0 bases, there was a span of 10 bases. The CDR3 is 15 amino acids. Germline CDR1 is KGHDR and CDR2 is SFDVKD. The CDR3 is CATSDQGQPNYGYTF. The CDR3 DNA sequence: TGTGCCACCAGTGATCAAGGACAACCTAACTATGGCTACACCTTC.

The genes are TRBV5-4 and TRBJ2-7; D gene uncertain. With 3 bases removed from V and 4 bases from J, the gap between germline ends came to 8 bases. Germline loops: CDR1 SGHNT, CDR2 YYREEE (reference sequence). This CDR3 has 12 residues. CDR3 region: CASSSTRYEQYF. DNA for the CDR3: TGTGCCAGCAGCTCGACCAGGTACGAGCAGTACTTC.

The chain employs TRBV6-2 or TRBV6-3 and TRBJ2-5; 7 nucleotides align to TRBD1. V trimming: 0 bases; J trimming: 3 bases; junction bases outside the gene matches: 4. Per the germline V gene, CDR1 is MNHEY and CDR2 is SVGEGT. This CDR3 contains 15 residues. The CDR3 protein is CASSYSRQGEETQYF. Here the CDR3 DNA reads TGTGCCAGCAGTTACTCGCGGCAGGGGGAAGAGACCCAGTACTTC.